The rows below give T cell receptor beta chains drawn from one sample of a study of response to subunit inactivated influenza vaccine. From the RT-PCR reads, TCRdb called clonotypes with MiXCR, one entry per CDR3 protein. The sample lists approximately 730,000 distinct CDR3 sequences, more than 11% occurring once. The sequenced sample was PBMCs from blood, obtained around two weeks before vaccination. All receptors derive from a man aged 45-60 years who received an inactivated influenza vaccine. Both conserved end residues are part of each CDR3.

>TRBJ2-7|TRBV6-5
CASSYGRTGPWYEQYF
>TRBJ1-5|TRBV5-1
CASSHTPLADRAQPQHF
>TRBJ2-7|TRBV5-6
CASSLSRDFSYEQYF
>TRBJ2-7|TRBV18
CASSPPMRQGNEQYF
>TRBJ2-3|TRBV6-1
CASMKEKAFSTDTQYF
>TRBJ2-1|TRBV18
CASSPPGSGSYEQFF
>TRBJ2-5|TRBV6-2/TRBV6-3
CASSQSSETQYF
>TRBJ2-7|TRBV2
CASSGGGNYEQYF
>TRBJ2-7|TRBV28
CASSLGGGFGGEQYF
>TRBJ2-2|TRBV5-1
CASSTTGTPSTGELFF
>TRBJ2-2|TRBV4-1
CASSPRGQVDTGELFF
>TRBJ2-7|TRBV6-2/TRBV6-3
CASSYLVTGTGDYEQYF
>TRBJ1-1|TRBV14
CASSQDRNTEAFF
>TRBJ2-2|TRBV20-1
CSARDAGQGNTGELFF
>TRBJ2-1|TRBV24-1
CATSDLTGPSPYNEQFF
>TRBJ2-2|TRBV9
CASSVLQGNTGELFF
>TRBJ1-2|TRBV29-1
CSVLTPPDGYTF
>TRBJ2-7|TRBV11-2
CASSEIGFSYEQYF
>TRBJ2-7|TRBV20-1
CSARDRLAEGYEQYF
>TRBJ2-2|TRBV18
CASSPKDTNTGELFF
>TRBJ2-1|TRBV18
CASSLLSGRTGNEQFF
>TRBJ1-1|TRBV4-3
CASSPQRAWDTEAFF
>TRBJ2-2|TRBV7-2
CASSFPPSGELFF
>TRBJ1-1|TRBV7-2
CASSGTTGSVRAFF
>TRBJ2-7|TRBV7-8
CASSLPGTGIYEQYF
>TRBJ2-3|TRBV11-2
CASSSTSGGIRIHF
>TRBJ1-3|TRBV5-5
CASSLDAGGRSGNTIYF
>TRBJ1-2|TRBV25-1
CASDMGGNYGYTF
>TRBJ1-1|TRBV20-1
CSARAPGTGNTEAFF
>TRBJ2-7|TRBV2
CASRGQGRSYEQYF
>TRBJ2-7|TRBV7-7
CASSLGDEGGSEQYF
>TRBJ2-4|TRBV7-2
CASSPPGGSKNIQYF
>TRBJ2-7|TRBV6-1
CASRWGQKPSYEQYF
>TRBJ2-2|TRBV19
CASKSPLSSGANTGELFF
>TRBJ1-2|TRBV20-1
CSAVILEGYGYTF
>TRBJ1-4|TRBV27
CASSSGTHEKLFF
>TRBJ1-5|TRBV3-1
CASSGTNYGQPQHF
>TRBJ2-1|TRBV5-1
CASSLEAASYNEQFF
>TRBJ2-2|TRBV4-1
CASSQHELAGTGELFF
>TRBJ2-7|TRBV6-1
CASRARGPVYEQYF
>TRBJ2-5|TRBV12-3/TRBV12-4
CASRVAERGETQYF
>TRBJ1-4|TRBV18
CASSPPPDRGRPNEKLFF
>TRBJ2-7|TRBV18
CASSLAEDEQYF
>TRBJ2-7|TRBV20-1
CSAEREGYEQYF
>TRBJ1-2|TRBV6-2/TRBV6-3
CASSFGQGRSTF
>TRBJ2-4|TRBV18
CASSPPQGTFAGNIQYF